This TCR beta chain was observed in a study of control samples from healthy donors and cancer patients. V shed 4 bases and J 10 bases; nucleotides not matched to a gene: 5. The CDR3 length is 15 residues. CDR1 is KGHDR, CDR2 SFDVKD, per germline. Method: immunoSEQ multiplex PCR; TCRdb's copy keeps in-frame clones and lacks some. Among fewer than 200,000 clones listed, nearly 96% were seen once. The TCR comes from a woman in her twenties or thirties in good health. The sequenced sample was blood. The V and J genes are TRBV24-1 and TRBJ2-1, with 14 nucleotides matching TRBD2. The CDR3 nucleotides are TGTGCCACCAGTGAGACTAGCGGGAGGGGGAACGAGCAGTTCTTC. Translation: CATSETSGRGNEQFF.